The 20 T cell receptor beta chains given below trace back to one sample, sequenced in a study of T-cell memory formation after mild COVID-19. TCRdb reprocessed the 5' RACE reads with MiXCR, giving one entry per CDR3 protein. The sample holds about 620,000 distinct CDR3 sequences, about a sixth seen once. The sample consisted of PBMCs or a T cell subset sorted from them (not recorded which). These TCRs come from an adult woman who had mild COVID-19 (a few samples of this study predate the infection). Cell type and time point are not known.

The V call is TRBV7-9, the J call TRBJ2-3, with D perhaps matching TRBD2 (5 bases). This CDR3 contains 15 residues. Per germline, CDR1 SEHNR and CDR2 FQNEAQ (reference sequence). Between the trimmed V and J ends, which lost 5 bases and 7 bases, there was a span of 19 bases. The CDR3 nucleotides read TGTGCCAGCAGCCTAGACGGGGTCGGAGCATATACGCAGTATTTT. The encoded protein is CASSLDGVGAYTQYF.

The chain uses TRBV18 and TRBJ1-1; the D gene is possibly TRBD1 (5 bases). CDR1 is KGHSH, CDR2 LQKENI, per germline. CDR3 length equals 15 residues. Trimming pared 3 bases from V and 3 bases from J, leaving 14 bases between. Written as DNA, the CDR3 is TGTGCCAGCTCACCCCAGGGTGGAGGATACACTGAAGCTTTCTTT. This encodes CASSPQGGGYTEAFF. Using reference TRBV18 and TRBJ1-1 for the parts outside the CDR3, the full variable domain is NAGVMQNPRHLVRRRGQEARLRCSPMKGHSHVYWYRQLPEEGLKFMVYLQKENIIDESGMPKERFSAEFPKEGPSILRIQQVVRGDSAAYFCASSPQGGGYTEAFFGQGTRLTVV.

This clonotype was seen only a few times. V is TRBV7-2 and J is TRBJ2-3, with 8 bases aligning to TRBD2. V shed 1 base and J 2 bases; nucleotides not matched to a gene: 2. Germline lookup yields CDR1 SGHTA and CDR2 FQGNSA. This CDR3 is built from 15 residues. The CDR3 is CASSLVGGATDTQYF. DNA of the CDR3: TGTGCCAGCAGCTTAGTCGGGGGGGCCACAGATACGCAGTATTTT. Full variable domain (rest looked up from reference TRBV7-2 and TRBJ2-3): GAGVSQSPSNKVTEKGKDVELRCDPISGHTALYWYRQSLGQGLEFLIYFQGNSAPDKSGLPSDRFSAERTGGSVSTLTIQRTQQEDSAVYLCASSLVGGATDTQYFGPGTRLTVL.

CDR3 region: CASSLTRDRATYEQYF. CDR3 nucleotides: TGTGCCAGCAGCCTAACACGGGACAGGGCAACGTACGAGCAGTACTTC. The chain is built from TRBV3-1 and TRBJ2-7, with 9 nucleotides matching TRBD1. V was pared by 4 bases and J by 4 bases, with 11 bases of the junction left unmatched. The CDR3 spans 16 residues. The germline CDR1 and CDR2 sequences are LGHDT and YNNKEL (reference sequence).

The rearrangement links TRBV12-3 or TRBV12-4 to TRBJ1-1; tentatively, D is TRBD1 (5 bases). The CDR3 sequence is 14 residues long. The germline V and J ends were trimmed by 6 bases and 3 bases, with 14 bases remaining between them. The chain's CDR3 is CASRWFGADTEAFF. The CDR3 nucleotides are TGTGCCAGCAGGTGGTTTGGGGCGGACACTGAAGCTTTCTTT.

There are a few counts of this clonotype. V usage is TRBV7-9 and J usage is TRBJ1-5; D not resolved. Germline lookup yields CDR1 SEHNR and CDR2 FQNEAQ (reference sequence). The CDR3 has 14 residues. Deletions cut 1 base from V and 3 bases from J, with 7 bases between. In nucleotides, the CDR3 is TGTGCCAGCAGCTTAGAGGGCTACAATCAGCCCCAGCATTTT. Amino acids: CASSLEGYNQPQHF. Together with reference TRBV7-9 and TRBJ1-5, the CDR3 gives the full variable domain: DTGVSQNPRHKITKRGQNVTFRCDPISEHNRLYWYRQTLGQGPEFLTYFQNEAQLEKSRLLSDRFSAERPKGSFSTLEIQRTEQGDSAMYLCASSLEGYNQPQHFGDGTRLSIL.

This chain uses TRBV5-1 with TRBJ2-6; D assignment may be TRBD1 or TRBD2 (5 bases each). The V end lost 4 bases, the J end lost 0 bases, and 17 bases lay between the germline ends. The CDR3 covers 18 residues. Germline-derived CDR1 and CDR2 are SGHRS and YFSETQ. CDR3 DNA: TGCGCCAGCAGCCCTACCGGGACGGCAAGCTCTGGGGCCAACGTCCTGACTTTC. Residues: CASSPTGTASSGANVLTF.

The CDR3 nucleotides are TGTGCCAGCAGTCCCAGGGGACGGAGCTCCTACAATGAGCAGTTCTTC. Translation gives CASSPRGRSSYNEQFF. This chain uses TRBV12-3 or TRBV12-4 with TRBJ2-1; D is possibly TRBD1 (6 bases). This CDR3 comprises 16 residues. V lost 5 bases to trimming and J lost 0 bases, with 14 bases between them.

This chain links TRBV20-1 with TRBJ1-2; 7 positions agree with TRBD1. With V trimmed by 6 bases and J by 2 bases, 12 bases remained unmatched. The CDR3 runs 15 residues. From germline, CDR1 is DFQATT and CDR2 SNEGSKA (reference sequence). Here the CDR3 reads CSARRETGTNYGYTF. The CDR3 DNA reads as TGCAGTGCACGCCGGGAGACAGGGACCAACTATGGCTACACCTTC.

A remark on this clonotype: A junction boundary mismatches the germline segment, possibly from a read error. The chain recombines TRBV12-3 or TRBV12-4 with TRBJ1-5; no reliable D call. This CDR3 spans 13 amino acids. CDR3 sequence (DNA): TGTGCCAGCAGTCGGACTAGCGATCAGCCCCAGCATTTT. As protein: CASSRTSDQPQHF.

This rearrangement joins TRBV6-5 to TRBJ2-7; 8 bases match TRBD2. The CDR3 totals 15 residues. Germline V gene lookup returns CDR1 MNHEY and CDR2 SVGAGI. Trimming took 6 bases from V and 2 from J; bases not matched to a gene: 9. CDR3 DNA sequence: TGTGCCAGCAGAACCACAGCGGGACTAGCCTACGAGCAGTACTTC. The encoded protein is CASRTTAGLAYEQYF.

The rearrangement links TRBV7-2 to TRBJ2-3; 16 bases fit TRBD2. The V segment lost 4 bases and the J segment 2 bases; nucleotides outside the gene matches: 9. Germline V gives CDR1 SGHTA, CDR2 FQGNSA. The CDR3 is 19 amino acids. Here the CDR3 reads CASSWGPGLAGGITDTQYF. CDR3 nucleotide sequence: TGTGCCAGCAGCTGGGGCCCGGGACTAGCGGGGGGGATCACAGATACGCAGTATTTT.

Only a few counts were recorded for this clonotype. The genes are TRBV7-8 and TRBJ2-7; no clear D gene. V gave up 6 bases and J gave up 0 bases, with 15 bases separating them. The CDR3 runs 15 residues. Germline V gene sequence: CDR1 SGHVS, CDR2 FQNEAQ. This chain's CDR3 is CASSILGGPSYEQYF. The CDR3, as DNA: TGTGCCAGCAGTATCCTCGGCGGTCCCTCCTACGAGCAGTACTTC.

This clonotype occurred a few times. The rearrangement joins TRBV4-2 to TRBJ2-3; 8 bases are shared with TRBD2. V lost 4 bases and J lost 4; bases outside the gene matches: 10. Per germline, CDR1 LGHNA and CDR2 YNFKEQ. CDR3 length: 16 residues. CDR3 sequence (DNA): TGTGCCAGCAGCCGGGGTAGCGGGGACCTGCCAGATACGCAGTATTTT. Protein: CASSRGSGDLPDTQYF.

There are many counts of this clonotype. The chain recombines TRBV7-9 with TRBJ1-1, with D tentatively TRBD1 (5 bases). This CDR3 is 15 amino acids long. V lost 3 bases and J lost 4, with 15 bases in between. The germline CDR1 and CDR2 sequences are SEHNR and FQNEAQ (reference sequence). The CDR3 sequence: CASSFSGTRGTEAFF. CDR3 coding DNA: TGTGCCAGCAGCTTTTCCGGGACCCGCGGCACTGAAGCTTTCTTT.

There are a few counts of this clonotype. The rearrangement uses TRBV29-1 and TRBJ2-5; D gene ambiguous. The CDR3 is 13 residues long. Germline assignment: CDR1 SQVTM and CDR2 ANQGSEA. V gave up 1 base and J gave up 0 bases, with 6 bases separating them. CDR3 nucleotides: TGCAGCGTTGAAGCACTTAACCAAGAGACCCAGTACTTC. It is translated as CSVEALNQETQYF.

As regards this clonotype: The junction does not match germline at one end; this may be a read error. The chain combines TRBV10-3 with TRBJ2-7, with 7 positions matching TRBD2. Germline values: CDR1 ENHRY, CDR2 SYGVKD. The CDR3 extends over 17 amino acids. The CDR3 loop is CAIRESEAGEFFYEQYF. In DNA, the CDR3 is TGTGCCATCCGTGAGTCAGAGGCGGGAGAGTTCTTCTACGAGCAGTACTTC.

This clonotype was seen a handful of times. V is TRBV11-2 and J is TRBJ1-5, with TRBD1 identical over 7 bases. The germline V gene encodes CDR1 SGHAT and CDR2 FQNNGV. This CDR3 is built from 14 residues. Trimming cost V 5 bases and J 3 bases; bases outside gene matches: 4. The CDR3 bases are TGTGCCAGCAGCAAGACAGGGAACAATCAGCCCCAGCATTTT. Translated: CASSKTGNNQPQHF.

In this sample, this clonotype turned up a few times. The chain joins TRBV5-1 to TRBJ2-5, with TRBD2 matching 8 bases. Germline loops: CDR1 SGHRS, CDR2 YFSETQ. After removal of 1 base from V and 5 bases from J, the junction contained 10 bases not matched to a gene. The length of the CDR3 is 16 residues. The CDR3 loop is CASSLTSGNSGETQYF. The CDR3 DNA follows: TGCGCCAGCAGCTTGACTAGCGGAAACTCGGGGGAGACCCAGTACTTC.

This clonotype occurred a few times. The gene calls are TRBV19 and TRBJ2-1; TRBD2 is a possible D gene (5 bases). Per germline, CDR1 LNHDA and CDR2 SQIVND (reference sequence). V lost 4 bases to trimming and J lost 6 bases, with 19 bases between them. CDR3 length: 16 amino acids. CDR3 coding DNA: TGTGCCAGTAGTAACCTCTTGGGCGGTGAGGGCAATGAGCAGTTCTTC. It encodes CASSNLLGGEGNEQFF.